This entry lists 27 T cell receptor beta chains sequenced from one sample in a study of T cell changes during pregnancy in multiple sclerosis. Produced via immunoSEQ multiplex PCR; TCRdb's table is partial and in-frame only. The table shows 70,000 or so clones, with roughly 89% occurring only once. Here the sequenced sample was peripheral blood, taken in the third trimester of pregnancy. The receptors originated from a female donor in good health, enrolled as a control in a pregnancy study.

The sample holds one count of this clone. This sequence joins TRBV11-2 and TRBJ2-5; 10 bases map to TRBD1. The CDR3 is 15 residues long. The ends lost 5 bases at V and 4 bases at J; junction bases unmatched: 7. CDR1 and CDR2 (germline): SGHAT, FQNNGV. The CDR3 reads CASSPRTGGRETQYF. The CDR3 DNA sequence: TGTGCCAGCAGCCCAAGGACAGGGGGGCGAGAGACCCAGTACTTC.

The V and J genes are TRBV6-4 and TRBJ1-2; D is ambiguous. The germline V gene has CDR1 MRHNA and CDR2 SNTAGT. The V gene lost 3 bases and the J gene lost 1 base, with 9 bases spanning the gap. The CDR3 runs 14 residues. This CDR3 is CASSDPSVNYGYTF. The CDR3 bases are TGTGCCAGCAGTGATCCTTCGGTTAACTATGGCTACACCTTC.

The J gene is TRBJ2-1, the V gene TRBV29-1; TRBD2 agrees at 14 bases. The CDR3 is made up of 16 amino acids. V dropped 6 bases and J dropped 5; count of bases not matched to a gene: 9. Germline V CDR1 and CDR2: SQVTM, ANQGSEA. CDR3 nucleotide sequence: TGCAGCGTATTGGGACTAGCGGGAGTCGGTGACAATGAGCAGTTCTTC. Encoded protein: CSVLGLAGVGDNEQFF.

The chain uses TRBV6-6 and TRBJ1-2; 9 bases match TRBD1. V lost 1 base, J lost 6 bases, and 9 bases stayed unmatched. Germline-derived CDR1 and CDR2 are MNHNY and SVGAGI (reference sequence). The CDR3 totals 16 residues. The CDR3 DNA reads as TGTGCCAGCAGTTACTACCGAACAGGGGGCTTCGATGGCTACACCTTC. It yields the protein CASSYYRTGGFDGYTF.

This chain links TRBV21-1 with TRBJ1-1; the tabulated D call, TRBD1, remains unverified against the DNA. TRBV21-1 is a recognized pseudogene. There are 13 residues in the CDR3. CDR3 DNA sequence: TGTGCCAGCAGCATCACAGGGTTCACTGAAGCTTTCTTT. This codes for CASSITGFTEAFF.

The chain couples TRBV18 to TRBJ1-2; 7 bases match TRBD1. The CDR3 runs to 16 residues. V was pared by 3 bases and J by 2 bases, with 9 bases of the junction left unmatched. Germline-derived CDR1 and CDR2 are KGHSH and LQKENI. Here the CDR3 DNA reads TGTGCCAGCTCACCTACGAGACAGGGCTCCAACTATGGCTACACCTTC. Translation: CASSPTRQGSNYGYTF.

The chain joins TRBV6-5 to TRBJ2-1; TRBD1 matches at 7 bases. Germline CDR1 reads MNHEY; CDR2 reads SVGAGI. The CDR3 has 16 amino acids. V lost 0 bases and J lost 2; bases outside the gene matches: 4. The CDR3 DNA reads as TGTGCCAGCAGTTACTCCGGGACAGCAGCCTACAATGAGCAGTTCTTC. Translating gives CASSYSGTAAYNEQFF.

This chain links TRBV29-1 with TRBJ2-7; TRBD1 might be the D (6 bases). Trimming shortened V by 5 bases and J by 0 bases, and 14 bases separated the two germline ends. This CDR3 is 14 amino acids long. Germline assignment: CDR1 SQVTM and CDR2 ANQGSEA. The CDR3 reads CSVLDRTRSYEQYF. CDR3 DNA sequence: TGCAGCGTTCTTGACAGGACACGCTCCTACGAGCAGTACTTC.

The chain employs TRBV19 and TRBJ2-2, with 10 bases matching TRBD2. With V trimmed by 5 bases and J by 0 bases, 3 bases remained unmatched. The germline V gene encodes CDR1 LNHDA and CDR2 SQIVND (reference sequence). This CDR3 comprises 16 residues. This chain's CDR3 is CASSHSGGSNTGELFF. CDR3 coding DNA: TGTGCCAGTAGTCATAGCGGGGGGTCGAACACCGGGGAGCTGTTTTTT.

V gene TRBV7-2 combines with J gene TRBJ1-2, with D unclear. V was pared by 2 bases and J by 1 base, with 5 bases between. CDR1 is SGHTA and CDR2 is FQGNSA in the germline V gene. CDR3 length equals 13 residues. The CDR3 DNA reads TGTGCCAGCAGCTTACGAGTTAACTATGGCTACACCTTC. Protein sequence: CASSLRVNYGYTF. Combining the CDR3 with reference TRBV7-2 and TRBJ1-2 gives the whole variable domain GAGVSQSPSNKVTEKGKDVELRCDPISGHTALYWYRQSLGQGLEFLIYFQGNSAPDKSGLPSDRFSAERTGGSVSTLTIQRTQQEDSAVYLCASSLRVNYGYTFGSGTRLTVV.

The chain couples TRBV4-1 to TRBJ2-5; D perhaps matches TRBD2 (6 bases). Germline loops: CDR1 MGHRA, CDR2 YSYEKL. This CDR3 is built from 14 residues. Trimming cost V 2 bases and J 1 base, with 8 bases left between them. The chain's CDR3 is CASSQREAQETQYF. The CDR3 DNA reads as TGCGCCAGCAGCCAAAGGGAGGCCCAAGAGACCCAGTACTTC.

The rearrangement links TRBV5-4 to TRBJ2-7, with 10 bases lining up with TRBD1. In germline, CDR1 is SGHNT, CDR2 YYREEE (reference sequence). After removal of 2 bases from V and 3 bases from J, the junction contained 11 bases not matched to a gene. CDR3 length: 17 residues. The CDR3, as DNA: TGTGCCAGCAGCTTCCGGGGGGTTCGGGACAGGGGCTACGAGCAGTACTTC. This encodes CASSFRGVRDRGYEQYF.

This chain links TRBV6-1 with TRBJ1-1, with D possibly TRBD1 on 6 matching bases. With 7 bases removed from V and 3 bases from J, the gap between germline ends came to 18 bases. The CDR3 runs to 15 residues. Germline V CDR1 and CDR2: MNHNS, SASEGT. The CDR3 DNA reads as TGTGCCAGCACTCAAGGGGGGGCAGGGTACACTGAAGCTTTCTTT. It encodes CASTQGGAGYTEAFF.

The chain links TRBV5-1 to TRBJ1-3, with D tentatively TRBD1 (5 bases). Germline loops: CDR1 SGHRS, CDR2 YFSETQ. The CDR3 totals 15 residues. Deletions cut 1 base from V and 6 bases from J, with 14 bases between. The CDR3 is CASSLSGNEENTIYF. CDR3 nucleotides: TGCGCCAGCAGCTTGTCAGGGAATGAAGAAAACACCATATATTTT.

The rearrangement uses TRBV7-2 and TRBJ2-7; weak D call: TRBD2 (6 bases). Trimming cost V 0 bases and J 7 bases, with 16 bases left between them. The germline gives CDR1 SGHTA, CDR2 FQGNSA. The CDR3 totals 15 residues. The CDR3 bases are TGTGCCAGCAGCTTAGCGGGGGGTTTCTCCGGGGAGCAGTACTTC. Translation: CASSLAGGFSGEQYF.

The CDR3 here is CASSSDRGPRDVLTF. DNA of the CDR3: TGTGCCAGCAGCTCGGACAGGGGGCCGAGGGACGTCCTGACTTTC. This chain uses TRBV5-6 with TRBJ2-6; 11 positions agree with TRBD1. Trimming removed 3 bases from V and 11 bases from J; junction bases left unmatched: 7. CDR3 size: 15 residues. Germline assignment: CDR1 SGHDT and CDR2 YYEEEE.

The V call is TRBV7-2, the J call TRBJ1-2; maybe TRBD1 (5 bases). This CDR3 has 13 residues. Germline CDR1 SGHTA, CDR2 FQGNSA. V was shortened by 4 bases and J by 1 base, with 7 bases between the two germline ends. The chain's CDR3 is CASSSDSNYGYTF. In DNA, the CDR3 is TGTGCCAGCAGCTCCGACAGTAACTATGGCTACACCTTC.

The V call is TRBV4-3, the J call TRBJ1-2; the match to TRBD1 covers 9 bases. This CDR3 contains 14 residues. The ends lost 5 bases at V and 5 bases at J; junction bases unmatched: 6. The germline V gene has CDR1 LGHNA and CDR2 YSLEER. CDR3 sequence: CASSRQGVRYGYTF. In DNA form, the CDR3 reads TGCGCCAGCAGCAGACAGGGGGTACGGTATGGCTACACCTTC.

V and J are TRBV4-1 and TRBJ1-2, with 9 positions matching TRBD1. Germline CDR1 and CDR2: MGHRA and YSYEKL. The CDR3 loop spans 14 amino acids. J lost 8 bases, V lost 4 bases, and 8 bases had no gene match. The CDR3 coding sequence is TGCGCCAGCAGCCGAGCACAGGGGGCGAGGGGCTACACCTTC. Its protein product is CASSRAQGARGYTF.

The J gene is TRBJ2-5, the V gene TRBV5-6, with D uncertain. Germline V gene lookup returns CDR1 SGHDT and CDR2 YYEEEE. The CDR3 covers 11 residues. V lost 0 bases and J lost 7, with 4 bases in between. The CDR3 here is CASSLAGTQYF. The CDR3 bases are TGTGCCAGCAGCTTGGCAGGGACCCAGTACTTC.

This chain uses TRBV20-1 with TRBJ2-5; possibly TRBD1 for D (6 bases). Per the germline V gene, CDR1 is DFQATT and CDR2 is SNEGSKA (reference sequence). The V gene lost 4 bases and the J gene lost 7 bases, with 10 bases spanning the gap. The CDR3 is 11 residues long. The CDR3 region has the DNA TGCAGTGCTAACAGGGATGGGACCCAGTACTTC. Translating gives CSANRDGTQYF.

V and J are TRBV9 and TRBJ1-1; 8 positions match TRBD1. CDR1 is SGDLS, CDR2 YYNGEE, per germline. CDR3 length equals 16 residues. Trimming removed 4 bases from V and 4 bases from J; junction bases left unmatched: 12. The CDR3 sequence is CASSPYRGWGLTEAFF. For the CDR3, the DNA is TGTGCCAGCAGCCCTTACAGGGGGTGGGGACTCACTGAAGCTTTCTTT.

The V and J genes are TRBV19 and TRBJ2-3; TRBD1 agrees at 8 bases. After removal of 7 bases from V and 13 bases from J, the junction contained 13 bases not matched to a gene. CDR3 size: 13 residues. Germline CDR1 reads LNHDA; CDR2 reads SQIVND (reference sequence). The CDR3: CASTILGTGSKYF. CDR3 sequence (DNA): TGTGCCAGTACCATTTTAGGGACAGGCTCAAAGTATTTT.

The genes are TRBV6-5 and TRBJ1-2; 7 bases are shared with TRBD1. CDR1 and CDR2 (germline): MNHEY, SVGAGI. Trimming cost V 5 bases and J 0 bases; bases outside gene matches: 6. This CDR3 spans 15 amino acids. The CDR3 region is CASSVQGTTNYGYTF. CDR3 nucleotide sequence: TGTGCCAGCAGTGTACAGGGGACCACTAACTATGGCTACACCTTC.

The genes are TRBV27 and TRBJ2-1, with 12 bases fitting TRBD2. CDR3 length: 14 residues. The J segment lost 9 bases and the V segment lost 8 bases, leaving 8 bases of the junction unmatched. CDR1 and CDR2 from the germline V gene are MNHEY and SMNVEV (reference sequence). CDR3 bases: TGTGCCAGCTTCCCGCTAGCGGGAGGGGGTGAGCAGTTCTTC. Its protein product is CASFPLAGGGEQFF.

This sequence joins TRBV13 and TRBJ2-1, with 14 bases that match TRBD2. Germline V lookup: CDR1 PRHDT, CDR2 FYEKMQ (reference sequence). J was trimmed by 7 bases and V by 5 bases; bases with no gene match: 4. The CDR3 consists of 15 residues. Here the CDR3 reads CASSPRLAGGNEQFF. The CDR3 nucleotides are TGTGCCAGCAGCCCACGACTAGCGGGAGGGAATGAGCAGTTCTTC.

A single count supports this clone. The chain links TRBV19 to TRBJ2-3; 7 positions match TRBD1. The CDR3 has 15 residues. Trimming removed 6 bases from V and 0 bases from J; junction bases left unmatched: 6. The germline CDR1 and CDR2 sequences are LNHDA and SQIVND (reference sequence). DNA of the CDR3: TGTGCCAGTAGGGGCAGGGGGTCTAGCACAGATACGCAGTATTTT. Protein product: CASRGRGSSTDTQYF.